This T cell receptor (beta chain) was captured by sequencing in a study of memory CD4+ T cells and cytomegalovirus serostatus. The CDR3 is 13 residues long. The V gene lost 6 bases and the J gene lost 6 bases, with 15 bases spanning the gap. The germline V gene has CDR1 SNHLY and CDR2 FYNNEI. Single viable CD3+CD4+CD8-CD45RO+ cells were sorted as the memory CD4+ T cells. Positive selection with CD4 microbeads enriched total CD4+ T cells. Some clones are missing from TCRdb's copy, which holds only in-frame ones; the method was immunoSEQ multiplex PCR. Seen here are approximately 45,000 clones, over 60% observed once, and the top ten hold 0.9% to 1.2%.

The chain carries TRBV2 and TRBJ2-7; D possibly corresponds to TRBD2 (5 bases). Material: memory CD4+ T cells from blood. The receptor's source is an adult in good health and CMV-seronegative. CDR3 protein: CASSPRGSGEQYF. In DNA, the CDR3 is TGTGCCAGCAGCCCCCGGGGATCGGGCGAGCAGTACTTC.